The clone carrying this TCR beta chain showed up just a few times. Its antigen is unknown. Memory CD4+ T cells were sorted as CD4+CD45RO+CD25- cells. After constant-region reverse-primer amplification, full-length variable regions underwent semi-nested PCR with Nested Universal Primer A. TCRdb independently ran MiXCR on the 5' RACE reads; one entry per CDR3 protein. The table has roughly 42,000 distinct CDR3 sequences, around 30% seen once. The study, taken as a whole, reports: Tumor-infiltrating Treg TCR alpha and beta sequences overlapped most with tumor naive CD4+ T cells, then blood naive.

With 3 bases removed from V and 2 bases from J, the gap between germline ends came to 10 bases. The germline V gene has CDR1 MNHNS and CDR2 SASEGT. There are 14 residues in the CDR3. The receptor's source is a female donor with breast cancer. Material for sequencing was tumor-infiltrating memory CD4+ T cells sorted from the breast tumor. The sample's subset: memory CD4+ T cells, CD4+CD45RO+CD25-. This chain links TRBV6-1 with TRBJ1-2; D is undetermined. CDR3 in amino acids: CASSEVVGNYGYTF. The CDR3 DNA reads TGTGCCAGCAGTGAGGTCGTGGGCAACTATGGCTACACCTTC.